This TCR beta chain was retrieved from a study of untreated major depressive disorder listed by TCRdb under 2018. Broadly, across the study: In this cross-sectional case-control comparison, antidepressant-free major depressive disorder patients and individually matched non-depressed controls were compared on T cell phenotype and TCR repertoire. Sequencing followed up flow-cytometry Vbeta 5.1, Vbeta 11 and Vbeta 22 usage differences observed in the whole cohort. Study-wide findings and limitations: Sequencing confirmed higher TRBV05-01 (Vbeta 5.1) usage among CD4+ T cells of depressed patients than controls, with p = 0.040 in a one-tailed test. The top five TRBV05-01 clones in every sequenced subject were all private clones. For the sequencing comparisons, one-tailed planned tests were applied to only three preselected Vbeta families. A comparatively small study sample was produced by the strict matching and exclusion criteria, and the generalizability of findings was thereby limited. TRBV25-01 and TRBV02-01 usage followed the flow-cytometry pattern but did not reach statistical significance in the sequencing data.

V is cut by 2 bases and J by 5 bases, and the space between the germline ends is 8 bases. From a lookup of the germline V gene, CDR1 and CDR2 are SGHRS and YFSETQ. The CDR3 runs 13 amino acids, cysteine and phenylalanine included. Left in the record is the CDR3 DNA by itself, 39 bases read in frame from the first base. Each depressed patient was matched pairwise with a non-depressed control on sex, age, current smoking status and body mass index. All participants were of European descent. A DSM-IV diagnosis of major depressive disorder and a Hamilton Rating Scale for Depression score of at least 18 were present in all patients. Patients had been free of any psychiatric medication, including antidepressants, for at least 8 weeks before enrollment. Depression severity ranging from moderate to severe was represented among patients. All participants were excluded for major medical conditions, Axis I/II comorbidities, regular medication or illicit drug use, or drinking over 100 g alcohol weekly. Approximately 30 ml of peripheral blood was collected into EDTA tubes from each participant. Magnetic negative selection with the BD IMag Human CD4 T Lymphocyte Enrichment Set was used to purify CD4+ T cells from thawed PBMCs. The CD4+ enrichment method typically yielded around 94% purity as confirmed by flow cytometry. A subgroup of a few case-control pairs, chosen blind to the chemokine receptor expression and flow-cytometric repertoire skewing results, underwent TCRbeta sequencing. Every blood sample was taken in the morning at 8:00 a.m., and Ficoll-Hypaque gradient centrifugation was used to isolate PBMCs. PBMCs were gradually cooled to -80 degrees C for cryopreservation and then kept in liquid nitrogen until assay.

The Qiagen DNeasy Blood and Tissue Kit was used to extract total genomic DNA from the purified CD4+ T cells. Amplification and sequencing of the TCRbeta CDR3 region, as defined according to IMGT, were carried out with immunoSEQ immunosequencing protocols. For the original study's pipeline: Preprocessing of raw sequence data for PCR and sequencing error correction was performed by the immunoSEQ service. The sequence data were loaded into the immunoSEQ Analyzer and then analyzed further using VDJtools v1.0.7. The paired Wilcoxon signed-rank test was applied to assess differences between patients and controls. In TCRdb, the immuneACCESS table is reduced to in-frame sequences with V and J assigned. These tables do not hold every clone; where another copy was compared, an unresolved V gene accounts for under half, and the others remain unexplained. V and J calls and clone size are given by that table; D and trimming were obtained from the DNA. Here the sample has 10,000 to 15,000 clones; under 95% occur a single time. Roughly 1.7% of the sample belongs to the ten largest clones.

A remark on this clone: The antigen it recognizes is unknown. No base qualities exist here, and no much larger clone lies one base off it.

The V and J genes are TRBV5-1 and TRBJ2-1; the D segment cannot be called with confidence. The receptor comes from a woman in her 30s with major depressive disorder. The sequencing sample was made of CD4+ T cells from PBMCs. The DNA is TGCGCCAGCAGCTTCAGTCTGAACAATGAGCAGTTCTTC. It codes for CASSFSLNNEQFF.